This TCR beta chain was identified during a study of blood T cell repertoires in COVID-19. Study-wide context: Acute and convalescent COVID-19 specimens originated in the United States, Italy and Spain. The cDNA or gDNA used as material had been derived from T cells, B-cell-depleted T cells, or PBMCs.

There are 16 residues in the CDR3. Germline trimming cut 5 bases from V and 0 bases from J; bases unmatched to any gene: 4. Germline V lookup: CDR1 SGHVS, CDR2 FNYEAQ. In the source study's methods: How many nucleated cells were present was estimated from reference gene primer amplification. Repertoires were generated with immunoSEQ multiplex PCR, while TCRdb's copy carries only in-frame clones and drops some. V, J and clone size are taken as reported in that table, and D and trimming were inferred from the DNA itself. The repertoire holds around 170,000 clones, with less than 85% as singletons. The clonotype comes from an elderly woman with acute or convalescent COVID-19. The chain has TRBV7-6 and TRBJ2-2; the match to TRBD1 covers 9 bases. The sequenced material came from peripheral blood. CDR3 sequence reads: CASSKQGAANTGELFF. The CDR3 coding sequence is TGTGCCAGCAGCAAACAGGGGGCAGCGAACACCGGGGAGCTGTTTTTT.